The next 12 T cell receptor beta chains were all read from a single sample in a study of human T cells and chemical hapten exposure. Library preparation tagged each individual cDNA molecule with a unique molecular identifier. MiXCR, run by TCRdb on the reads, gives a single entry per CDR3 protein. The table has some 3,300 distinct CDR3 sequences, about 48% seen once; the top ten hold roughly 6.2%. The sample's treatment: therapeutic diphenylcyclopropenone sensitization with weekly scalp DPC. The sequenced sample was whole blood, obtained before DPC sensitization or 2, 6, or about 24 weeks after (not recorded which). These receptors all stem from an adult with alopecia areata. Some clones in this sample may be carry-over from other donors' samples. This table probably holds off-target reads from a library built for another chain.

V and J are TRBV20-1 and TRBJ2-7, with D perhaps TRBD2 (5 bases). Trimming took off 0 bases at V and 2 bases at J, with 11 bases between the two ends. The CDR3 has 14 residues. The germline V gene has CDR1 DFQATT and CDR2 SNEGSKA (reference sequence). The CDR3 sequence is CSARERPGTYEQYF. CDR3 coding DNA: TGCAGTGCTAGAGAGAGGCCCGGGACCTACGAGCAGTACTTC.

This rearrangement joins TRBV28 to TRBJ2-7; no clear D. Per the germline V gene, CDR1 is MDHEN and CDR2 is SYDVKM. The germline V and J ends were trimmed by 6 bases and 3 bases, with 18 bases remaining between them. The CDR3 is 15 residues long. The CDR3 DNA is TGTGCCAGCAGCCCAGATATTCCCCCCCTCTACGAGCAGTACTTC. It translates to CASSPDIPPLYEQYF. The whole variable domain, remainder taken from reference TRBV28 and TRBJ2-7, is DVKVTQSSRYLVKRTGEKVFLECVQDMDHENMFWYRQDPGLGLRLIYFSYDVKMKEKGDIPEGYSVSREKKERFSLILESASTNQTSMYLCASSPDIPPLYEQYFGPGTRLTVT.

This chain links TRBV2 with TRBJ2-5; 8 positions match TRBD1. The CDR3 contains 13 residues. The J segment lost 5 bases and the V segment lost 7 bases, leaving 6 bases of the junction unmatched. CDR1 is SNHLY and CDR2 is FYNNEI in the germline V gene. CDR3: CASTEDRAETQYF. The CDR3 DNA reads as TGTGCCAGCACGGAGGACAGGGCTGAGACCCAGTACTTC.

This chain connects TRBV4-1 to TRBJ2-3; 8 nucleotides align to TRBD2. Germline assignment: CDR1 MGHRA and CDR2 YSYEKL. Trimming cost V 4 bases and J 1 base; bases outside gene matches: 4. The length of the CDR3 is 15 residues. The CDR3 DNA is TGCGCCAGCAGCCGTAGCGGGGATGGCACAGATACGCAGTATTTT. It encodes CASSRSGDGTDTQYF.

This clonotype was seen more than once but under ten times. The chain employs TRBV29-1 and TRBJ2-1, with D unresolved. The CDR3 totals 13 residues. With 7 bases removed from V and 3 bases from J, the gap between germline ends came to 13 bases. Germline V gene sequence: CDR1 SQVTM, CDR2 ANQGSEA. The chain's CDR3 is CSATTGIYNEQFF. In DNA, the CDR3 is TGCAGCGCTACGACCGGAATCTACAATGAGCAGTTCTTC.

The J gene is TRBJ2-3, the V gene TRBV3-1; the D is unclear. Trimming removed 4 bases from V and 3 bases from J, with 5 bases in between. There are 12 residues in the CDR3. Germline CDR1 reads LGHDT; CDR2 reads YNNKEL (reference sequence). The CDR3 bases are TGTGCCAGCAGCCCCTCGACAGATACGCAGTATTTT. Residues: CASSPSTDTQYF.

CDR3 sequence: CASSPQGVKFF. The CDR3 DNA reads TGTGCCAGCAGCCCTCAGGGGGTAAAGTTCTTC. The chain employs TRBV2 and TRBJ2-1; 7 bases fit TRBD1. Germline values: CDR1 SNHLY, CDR2 FYNNEI. CDR3 length: 11 residues. V shed 6 bases, J shed 14 bases, and the junction held 7 bases outside the gene matches.

The chain combines TRBV10-3 with TRBJ2-7; D possibly corresponds to TRBD2 (7 bases). Germline V gene sequence: CDR1 ENHRY, CDR2 SYGVKD. This CDR3 is 17 amino acids long. V gave up 10 bases and J gave up 0 bases, with 25 bases separating them. CDR3 amino acids: CATSVGRGKKNSYEQYF. For the CDR3, the DNA is TGTGCCACCTCAGTGGGGAGGGGGAAAAAAAACTCCTACGAGCAGTACTTC.

The J gene is TRBJ2-1, the V gene TRBV30; D is uncertain. From germline, CDR1 is GTSNPN and CDR2 SVGIG (reference sequence). The CDR3 covers 13 residues. V lost 1 base and J lost 4, with 8 bases in between. The DNA of the CDR3 is TGTGCCTGGAGTGGTTACCGATACAATGAGCAGTTCTTC. It translates to CAWSGYRYNEQFF.

The chain is built from TRBV7-6 and TRBJ2-1; 10 nucleotides line up with TRBD2. Germline CDR1 and CDR2: SGHVS and FNYEAQ. The CDR3 spans 17 residues. V shed 1 base, J shed 3 bases, and the junction held 6 bases outside the gene matches. DNA of the CDR3: TGTGCCAGCAGCTTAGGACTGGGACTAGCGAGCTACAATGAGCAGTTCTTC. Residues: CASSLGLGLASYNEQFF.

This chain connects TRBV19 to TRBJ2-7; 9 nucleotides align to TRBD1. The ends lost 6 bases at V and 0 bases at J; junction bases unmatched: 3. The germline V gene has CDR1 LNHDA and CDR2 SQIVND (reference sequence). The CDR3 contains 14 residues. CDR3 in amino acids: CASRGQGSSYEQYF. In nucleotides, the CDR3 is TGTGCCAGTAGGGGACAGGGAAGCTCCTACGAGCAGTACTTC.

The table lists this clonotype with a few counts. This chain connects TRBV4-2 to TRBJ2-1; 13 bases fit TRBD2. CDR3 length: 17 residues. CDR1 and CDR2 (germline): LGHNA, YNFKEQ. V trimming: 4 bases; J trimming: 1 base; junction bases outside the gene matches: 4. CDR3 amino acids: CASSPRTSGGSYNEQFF. CDR3 nucleotide sequence: TGTGCCAGCAGCCCTCGGACTAGCGGGGGATCCTACAATGAGCAGTTCTTC.